The clone carrying this T cell receptor beta chain came up many times. The data were taken from a study of response to subunit inactivated influenza vaccine. TCRdb re-called the RT-PCR reads through MiXCR, storing one row per CDR3 protein. In the table there are about 520,000 distinct CDR3 sequences, under 8.5% of which are singletons. V lost 5 bases, J lost 7 bases, and 11 bases stayed unmatched. The CDR3 is made up of 14 amino acids. This clonotype originated in a man between 45 and 75 years old who received an inactivated influenza vaccine. This sequence joins TRBV12-3 or TRBV12-4 and TRBJ2-7; TRBD1 aligns across 7 bases. This sample comprised PBMCs from blood, obtained roughly 24 months after vaccination. The CDR3 DNA reads TGTGCCAGCAGTCTGACAGGGAATTTTTATGAGCAGTACTTC. Its protein product is CASSLTGNFYEQYF.